This T cell receptor (beta chain) was found in a study of blood T cell repertoires in COVID-19. Measured with immunoSEQ multiplex PCR; TCRdb has only the in-frame clones, and not every one. The sample gives more than 200,000 clones, about nine tenths of which show up once; more than 7% is in the top ten. CDR3 size: 14 residues. V was pared by 6 bases and J by 1 base, with 6 bases of the junction left unmatched. Germline V gene sequence: CDR1 MNHEY, CDR2 SMNVEV (reference sequence). The source material was PBMCs or T cells enriched from blood (not recorded which). The genes are TRBV27 and TRBJ2-7, with 7 bases lining up with TRBD1. The sequence was collected from a man between 25 and 39 years old in a cohort exposed to, infected with or recovered from COVID-19 (not recorded which). The CDR3 loop reads CASSQWDSSYEQYF. CDR3 DNA sequence: TGTGCCAGCAGCCAATGGGACAGTTCCTACGAGCAGTACTTC.